This T cell receptor (beta chain) is drawn from a study of immune evolution from preneoplasia to lung adenocarcinoma. Clones were read by immunoSEQ multiplex PCR, and TCRdb kept only the in-frame ones, dropping some. The table includes approximately 5,000 clones, 70% to 85% detected once. The sequencing sample was made of FFPE minimally invasive lung adenocarcinoma tissue. The sequence was collected from a person aged 50-75 years with lung adenocarcinoma.

CDR3: CASSLHGGTDTQYF. CDR3 DNA sequence: TGTGCCAGCAGCTTACACGGGGGGACAGATACGCAGTATTTT. The rearrangement joins TRBV5-4 to TRBJ2-3; TRBD2 agrees at 7 bases. Germline CDR1 and CDR2: SGHNT and YYREEE (reference sequence). The J segment lost 3 bases and the V segment lost 2 bases, leaving 3 bases of the junction unmatched. The CDR3 is 14 amino acids.